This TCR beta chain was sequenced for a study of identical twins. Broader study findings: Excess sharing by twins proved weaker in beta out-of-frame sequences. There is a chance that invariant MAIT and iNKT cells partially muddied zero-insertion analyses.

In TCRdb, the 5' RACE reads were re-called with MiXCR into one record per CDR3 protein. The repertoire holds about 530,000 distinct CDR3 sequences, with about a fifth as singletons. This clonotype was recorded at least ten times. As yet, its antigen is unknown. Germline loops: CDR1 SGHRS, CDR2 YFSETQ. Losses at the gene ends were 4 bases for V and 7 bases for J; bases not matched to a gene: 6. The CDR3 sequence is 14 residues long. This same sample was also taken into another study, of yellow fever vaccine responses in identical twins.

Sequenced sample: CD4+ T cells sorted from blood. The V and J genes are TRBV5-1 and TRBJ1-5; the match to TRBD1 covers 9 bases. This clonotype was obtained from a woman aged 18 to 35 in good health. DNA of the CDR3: TGCGCCAGCAGCAGTACAGGGGGCGCGCAGCCCCAGCATTTT. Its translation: CASSSTGGAQPQHF.